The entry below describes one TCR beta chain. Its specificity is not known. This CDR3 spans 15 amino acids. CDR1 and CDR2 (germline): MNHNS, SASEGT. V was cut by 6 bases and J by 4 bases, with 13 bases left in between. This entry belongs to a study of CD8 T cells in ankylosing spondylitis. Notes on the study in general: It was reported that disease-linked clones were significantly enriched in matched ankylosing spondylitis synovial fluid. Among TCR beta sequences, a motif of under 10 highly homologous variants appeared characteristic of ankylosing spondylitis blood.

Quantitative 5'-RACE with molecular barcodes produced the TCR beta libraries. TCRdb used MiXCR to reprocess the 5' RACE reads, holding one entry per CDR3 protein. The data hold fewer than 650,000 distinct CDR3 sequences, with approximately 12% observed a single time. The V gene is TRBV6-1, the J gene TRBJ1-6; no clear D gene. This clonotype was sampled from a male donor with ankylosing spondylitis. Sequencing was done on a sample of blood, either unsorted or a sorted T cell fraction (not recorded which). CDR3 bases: TGTGCCAGCAGACCGACGTTACAGTATAATTCACCCCTCCACTTT. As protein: CASRPTLQYNSPLHF.